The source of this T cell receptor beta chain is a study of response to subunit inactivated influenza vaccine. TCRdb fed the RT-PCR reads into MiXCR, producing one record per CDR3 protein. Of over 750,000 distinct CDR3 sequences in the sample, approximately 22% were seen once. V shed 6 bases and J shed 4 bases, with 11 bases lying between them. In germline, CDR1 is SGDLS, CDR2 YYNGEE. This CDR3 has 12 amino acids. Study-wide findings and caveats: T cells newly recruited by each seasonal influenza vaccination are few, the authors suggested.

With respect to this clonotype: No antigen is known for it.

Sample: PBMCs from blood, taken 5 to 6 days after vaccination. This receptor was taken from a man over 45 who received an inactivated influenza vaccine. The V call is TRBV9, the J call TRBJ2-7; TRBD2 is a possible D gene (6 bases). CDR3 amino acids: CASIGTFYEQYF. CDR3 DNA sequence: TGTGCCAGCATCGGGACTTTTTACGAGCAGTACTTC.